This paragraph covers one T cell receptor beta chain sequence. What it binds is not known. TCR cDNA was made by 5'RACE template switching, adding a universal primer site and UMIs. TCRdb re-analysed the 5' RACE reads in MiXCR, keeping a single row per CDR3 protein. The sample lists around 360,000 distinct CDR3 sequences, around 10% occurring once. Trimming stripped 6 bases from V and 8 bases from J, with 16 bases between. This CDR3 contains 14 residues. This entry belongs to a study of T cells after yellow fever vaccination. Overall study: When fractions had low cell numbers, they were prepared with SMART-Seq v4 Ultra Low Input.

Overall study results and limits: Repertoires obtained by FACS sorting could include abundant clonotypes that entered as contaminants from the bulk population.

The TCR was taken from a man younger than 30 who received the YFV17D yellow fever vaccine. The sample was PBMCs, taken on the day of the first yellow fever vaccination. The chain is built from TRBV12-3 or TRBV12-4 and TRBJ2-2; D is perhaps TRBD1 (6 bases). The CDR3 is CASSRIVRGGELFF. The CDR3 coding sequence is TGTGCCAGCAGCAGAATCGTCAGGGGAGGGGAGCTGTTTTTT.